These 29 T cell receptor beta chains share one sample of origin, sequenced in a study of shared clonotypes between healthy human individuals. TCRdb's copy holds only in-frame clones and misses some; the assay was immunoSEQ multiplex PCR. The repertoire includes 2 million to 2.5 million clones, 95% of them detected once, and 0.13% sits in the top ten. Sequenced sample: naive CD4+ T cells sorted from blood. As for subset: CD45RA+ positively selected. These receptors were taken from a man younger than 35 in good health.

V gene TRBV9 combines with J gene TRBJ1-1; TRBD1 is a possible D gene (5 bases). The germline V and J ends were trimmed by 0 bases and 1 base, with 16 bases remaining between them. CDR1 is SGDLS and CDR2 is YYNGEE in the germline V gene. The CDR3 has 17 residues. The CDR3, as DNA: TGTGCCAGCAGCGTAGCTCATGGGGCTCTTCAGAACACTGAAGCTTTCTTT. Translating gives CASSVAHGALQNTEAFF. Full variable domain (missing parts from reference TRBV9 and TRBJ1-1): DSGVTQTPKHLITATGQRVTLRCSPRSGDLSVYWYQQSLDQGLQFLIQYYNGEERAKGNILERFSAQQFPDLHSELNLSSLELGDSALYFCASSVAHGALQNTEAFFGQGTRLTVV.

The CDR3 loop is CASSKGGSYGYTF. DNA of the CDR3: TGTGCCAGCAGCAAAGGGGGATCCTATGGCTACACCTTC. The chain recombines TRBV21-1 with TRBJ1-2. TRBV21-1 is designated a pseudogene. This CDR3 is built from 13 residues.

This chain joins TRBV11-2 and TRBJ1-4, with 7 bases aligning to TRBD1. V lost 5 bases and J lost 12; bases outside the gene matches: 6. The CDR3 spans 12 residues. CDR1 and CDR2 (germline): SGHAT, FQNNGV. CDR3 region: CASSPRGEELFF. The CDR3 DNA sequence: TGTGCCAGCAGCCCCAGGGGGGAAGAACTGTTTTTT. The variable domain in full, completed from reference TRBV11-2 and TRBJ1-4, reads EAGVAQSPRYKIIEKRQSVAFWCNPISGHATLYWYQQILGQGPKLLIQFQNNGVVDDSQLPKDRFSAERLKGVDSTLKIQPAKLEDSAVYLCASSPRGEELFFGSGTQLSVL.

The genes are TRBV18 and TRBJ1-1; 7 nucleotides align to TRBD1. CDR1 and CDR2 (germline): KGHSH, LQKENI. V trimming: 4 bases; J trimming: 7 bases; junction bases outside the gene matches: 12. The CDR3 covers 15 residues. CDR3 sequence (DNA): TGTGCCAGCTCACGAACAGGGGCGGGGGAGAGTGAAGCTTTCTTT. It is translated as CASSRTGAGESEAFF. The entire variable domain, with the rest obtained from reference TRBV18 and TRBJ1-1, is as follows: NAGVMQNPRHLVRRRGQEARLRCSPMKGHSHVYWYRQLPEEGLKFMVYLQKENIIDESGMPKERFSAEFPKEGPSILRIQQVVRGDSAAYFCASSRTGAGESEAFFGQGTRLTVV.

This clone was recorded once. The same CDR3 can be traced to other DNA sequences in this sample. CDR3 protein: CASSLSGANEKLFF. CDR3 bases: TGCGCCAGCAGCCTTTCGGGGGCTAATGAAAAACTGTTTTTT. This chain connects TRBV5-1 to TRBJ1-4, with D possibly TRBD1 on 5 matching bases. V was clipped by 4 bases and J by 3 bases, with 10 bases between them. CDR3 length equals 14 residues. The germline CDR1 and CDR2 sequences are SGHRS and YFSETQ.

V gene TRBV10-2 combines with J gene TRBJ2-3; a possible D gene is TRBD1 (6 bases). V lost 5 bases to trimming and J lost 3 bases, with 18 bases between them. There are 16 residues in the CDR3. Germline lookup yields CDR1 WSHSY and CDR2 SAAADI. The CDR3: CASSNLDRIPTDTQYF. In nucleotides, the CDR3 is TGCGCCAGCAGTAACCTTGACAGGATCCCTACAGATACGCAGTATTTT.

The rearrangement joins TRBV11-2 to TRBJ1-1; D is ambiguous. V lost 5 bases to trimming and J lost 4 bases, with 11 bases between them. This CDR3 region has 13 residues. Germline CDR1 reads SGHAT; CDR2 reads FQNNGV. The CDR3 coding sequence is TGTGCCAGCAGCCCCCGTAAGAGCACTGAAGCTTTCTTT. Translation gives CASSPRKSTEAFF.

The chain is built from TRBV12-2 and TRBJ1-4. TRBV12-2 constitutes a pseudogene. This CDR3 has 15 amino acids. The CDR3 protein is CASRPYQTKAEKLFF. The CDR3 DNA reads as TGTGCAAGTCGCCCGTACCAAACAAAGGCTGAAAAACTGTTTTTT.

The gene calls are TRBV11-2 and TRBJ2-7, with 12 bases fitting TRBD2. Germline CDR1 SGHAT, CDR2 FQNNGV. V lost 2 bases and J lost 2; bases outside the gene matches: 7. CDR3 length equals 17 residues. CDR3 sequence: CASSLMTSGSFAYEQYF. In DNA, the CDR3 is TGTGCCAGCAGCTTAATGACTAGCGGGAGTTTCGCCTACGAGCAGTACTTC.

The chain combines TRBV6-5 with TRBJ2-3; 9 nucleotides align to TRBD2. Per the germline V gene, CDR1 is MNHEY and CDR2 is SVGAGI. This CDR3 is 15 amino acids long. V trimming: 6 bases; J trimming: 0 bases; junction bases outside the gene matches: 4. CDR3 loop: CASRRGTSSTDTQYF. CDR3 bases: TGTGCCAGCAGGCGGGGGACTAGCAGCACAGATACGCAGTATTTT.

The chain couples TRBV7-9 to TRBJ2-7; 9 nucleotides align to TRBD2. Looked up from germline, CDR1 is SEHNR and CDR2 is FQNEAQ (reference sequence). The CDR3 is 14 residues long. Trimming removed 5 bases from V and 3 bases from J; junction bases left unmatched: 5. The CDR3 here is CASSLGLANYEQYF. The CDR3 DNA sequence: TGTGCCAGCAGCCTCGGACTAGCGAACTACGAGCAGTACTTC.

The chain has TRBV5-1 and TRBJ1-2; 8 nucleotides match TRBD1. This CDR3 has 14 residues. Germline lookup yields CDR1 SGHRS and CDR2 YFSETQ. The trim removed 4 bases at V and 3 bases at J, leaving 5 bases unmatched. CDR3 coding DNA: TGCGCCAGCAGCCCCCCAGGGGGCGACTATGGCTACACCTTC. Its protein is CASSPPGGDYGYTF.

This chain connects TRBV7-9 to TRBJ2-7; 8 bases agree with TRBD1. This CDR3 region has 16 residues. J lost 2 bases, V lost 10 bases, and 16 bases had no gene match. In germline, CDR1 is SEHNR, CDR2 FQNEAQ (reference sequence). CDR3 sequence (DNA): TGTGCCACGGAGGACAGGGAGAGCAGGGTAGCCTACGAGCAGTACTTC. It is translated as CATEDRESRVAYEQYF.

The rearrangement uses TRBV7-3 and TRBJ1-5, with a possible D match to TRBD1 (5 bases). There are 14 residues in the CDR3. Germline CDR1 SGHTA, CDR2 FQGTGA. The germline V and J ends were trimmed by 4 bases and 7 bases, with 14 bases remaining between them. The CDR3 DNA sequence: TGTGCCAGCAGCTCCACAGGTTCGTTCCAGCCCCAGCATTTT. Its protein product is CASSSTGSFQPQHF.

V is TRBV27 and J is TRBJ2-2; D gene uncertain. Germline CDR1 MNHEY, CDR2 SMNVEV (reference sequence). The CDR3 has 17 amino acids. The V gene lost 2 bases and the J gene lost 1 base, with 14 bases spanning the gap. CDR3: CASSLGKGEENTGELFF. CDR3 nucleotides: TGTGCCAGCAGTTTAGGTAAAGGTGAGGAGAACACCGGGGAGCTGTTTTTT.

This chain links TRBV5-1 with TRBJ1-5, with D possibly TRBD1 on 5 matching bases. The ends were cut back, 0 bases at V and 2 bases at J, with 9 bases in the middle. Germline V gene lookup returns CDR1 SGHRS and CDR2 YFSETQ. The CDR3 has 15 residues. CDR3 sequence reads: CASSLGGDGNQPQHF. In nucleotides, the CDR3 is TGCGCCAGCAGCTTGGGAGGGGATGGCAATCAGCCCCAGCATTTT. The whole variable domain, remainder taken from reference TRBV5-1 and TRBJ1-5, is KAGVTQTPRYLIKTRGQQVTLSCSPISGHRSVSWYQQTPGQGLQFLFEYFSETQRNKGNFPGRFSGRQFSNSRSEMNVSTLELGDSALYLCASSLGGDGNQPQHFGDGTRLSIL.

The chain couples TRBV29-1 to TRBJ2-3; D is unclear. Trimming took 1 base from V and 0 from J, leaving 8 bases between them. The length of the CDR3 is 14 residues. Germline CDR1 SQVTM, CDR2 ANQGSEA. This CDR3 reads CSVEVAGSTDTQYF. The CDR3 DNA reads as TGCAGCGTTGAAGTAGCAGGTAGCACAGATACGCAGTATTTT.

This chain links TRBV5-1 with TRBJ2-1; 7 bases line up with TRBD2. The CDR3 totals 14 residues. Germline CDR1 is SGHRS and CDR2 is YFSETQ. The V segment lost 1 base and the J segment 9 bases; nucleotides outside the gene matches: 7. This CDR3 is CASSLIGTTGEQFF. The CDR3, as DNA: TGCGCCAGCAGCTTGATTGGGACTACAGGTGAGCAGTTCTTC.

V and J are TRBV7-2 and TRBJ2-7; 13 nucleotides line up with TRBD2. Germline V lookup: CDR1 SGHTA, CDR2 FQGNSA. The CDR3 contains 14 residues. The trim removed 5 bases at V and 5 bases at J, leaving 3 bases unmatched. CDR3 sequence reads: CASSDTSGRDEQYF. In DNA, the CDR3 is TGTGCCAGCAGCGATACTAGCGGGAGGGACGAGCAGTACTTC.

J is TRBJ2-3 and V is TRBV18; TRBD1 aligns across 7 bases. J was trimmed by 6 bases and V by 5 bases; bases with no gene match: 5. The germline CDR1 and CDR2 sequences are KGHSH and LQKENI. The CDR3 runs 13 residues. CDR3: CASSTTGTDTQYF. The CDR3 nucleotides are TGTGCCAGCTCAACGACAGGGACCGATACGCAGTATTTT.

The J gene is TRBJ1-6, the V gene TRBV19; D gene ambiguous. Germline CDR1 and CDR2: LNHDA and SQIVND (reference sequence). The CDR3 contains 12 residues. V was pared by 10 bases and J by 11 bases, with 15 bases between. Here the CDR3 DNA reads TGTGCCACCTCCCACGGGGTAGCACCCCTCCACTTT. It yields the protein CATSHGVAPLHF.

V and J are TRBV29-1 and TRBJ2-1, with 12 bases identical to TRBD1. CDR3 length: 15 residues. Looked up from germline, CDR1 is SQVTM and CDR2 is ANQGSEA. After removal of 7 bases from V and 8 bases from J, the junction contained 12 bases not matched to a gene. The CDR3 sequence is CSGSGTGGGRHEQFF. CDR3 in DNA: TGCAGCGGAAGCGGGACAGGGGGCGGGAGGCATGAGCAGTTCTTC.

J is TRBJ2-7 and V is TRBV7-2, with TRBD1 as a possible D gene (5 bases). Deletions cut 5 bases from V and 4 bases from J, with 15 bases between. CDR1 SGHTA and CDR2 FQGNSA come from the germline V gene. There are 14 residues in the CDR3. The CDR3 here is CASSRQTPFYEQYF. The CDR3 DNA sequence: TGTGCCAGCAGCCGACAGACTCCCTTTTACGAGCAGTACTTC.

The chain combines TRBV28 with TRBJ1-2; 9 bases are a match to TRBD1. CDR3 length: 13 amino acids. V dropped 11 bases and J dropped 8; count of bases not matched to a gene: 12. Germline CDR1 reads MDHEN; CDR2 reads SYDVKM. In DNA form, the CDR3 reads TGTGCCGGGTCGACAGGGGGGAGGAGAGGCTACACCTTC. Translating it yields CAGSTGGRRGYTF.

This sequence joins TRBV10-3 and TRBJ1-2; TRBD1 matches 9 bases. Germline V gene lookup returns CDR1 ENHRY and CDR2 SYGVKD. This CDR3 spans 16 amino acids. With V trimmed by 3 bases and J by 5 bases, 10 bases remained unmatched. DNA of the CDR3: TGTGCCATCAGTGACTCCCGACAGGGGGGAATGTATGGCTACACCTTC. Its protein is CAISDSRQGGMYGYTF.

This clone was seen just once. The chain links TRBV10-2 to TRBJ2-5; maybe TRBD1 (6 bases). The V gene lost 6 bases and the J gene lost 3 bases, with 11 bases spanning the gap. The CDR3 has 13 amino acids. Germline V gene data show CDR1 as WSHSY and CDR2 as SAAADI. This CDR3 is CASRRSGEETQYF. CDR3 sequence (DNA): TGCGCCAGCAGACGGTCAGGGGAAGAGACCCAGTACTTC.

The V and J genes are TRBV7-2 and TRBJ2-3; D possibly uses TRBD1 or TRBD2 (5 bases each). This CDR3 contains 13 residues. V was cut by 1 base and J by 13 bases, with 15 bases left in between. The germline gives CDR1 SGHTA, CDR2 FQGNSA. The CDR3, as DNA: TGTGCCAGCAGCTTAGGAGTAATCCAGGGAGAGTATTTT. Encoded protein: CASSLGVIQGEYF. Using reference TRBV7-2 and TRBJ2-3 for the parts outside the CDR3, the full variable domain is GAGVSQSPSNKVTEKGKDVELRCDPISGHTALYWYRQSLGQGLEFLIYFQGNSAPDKSGLPSDRFSAERTGGSVSTLTIQRTQQEDSAVYLCASSLGVIQGEYFGPGTRLTVL.

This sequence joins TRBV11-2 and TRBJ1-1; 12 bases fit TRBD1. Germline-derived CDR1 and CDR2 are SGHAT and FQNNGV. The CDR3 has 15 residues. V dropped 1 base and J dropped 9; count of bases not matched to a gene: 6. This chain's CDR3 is CASSLGGQGAEKAFF. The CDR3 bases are TGTGCCAGCAGCTTAGGGGGACAGGGGGCAGAGAAAGCTTTCTTT.

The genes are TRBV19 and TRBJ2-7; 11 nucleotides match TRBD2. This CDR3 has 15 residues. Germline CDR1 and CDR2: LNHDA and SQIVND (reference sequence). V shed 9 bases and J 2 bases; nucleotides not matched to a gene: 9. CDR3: CASTTGTSGPYEQYF. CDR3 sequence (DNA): TGTGCCAGCACCACCGGGACTAGCGGTCCCTACGAGCAGTACTTC. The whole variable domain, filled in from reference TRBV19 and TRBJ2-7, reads DGGITQSPKYLFRKEGQNVTLSCEQNLNHDAMYWYRQDPGQGLRLIYYSQIVNDFQKGDIAEGYSVSREKKESFPLTVTSAQKNPTAFYLCASTTGTSGPYEQYFGPGTRLTVT.